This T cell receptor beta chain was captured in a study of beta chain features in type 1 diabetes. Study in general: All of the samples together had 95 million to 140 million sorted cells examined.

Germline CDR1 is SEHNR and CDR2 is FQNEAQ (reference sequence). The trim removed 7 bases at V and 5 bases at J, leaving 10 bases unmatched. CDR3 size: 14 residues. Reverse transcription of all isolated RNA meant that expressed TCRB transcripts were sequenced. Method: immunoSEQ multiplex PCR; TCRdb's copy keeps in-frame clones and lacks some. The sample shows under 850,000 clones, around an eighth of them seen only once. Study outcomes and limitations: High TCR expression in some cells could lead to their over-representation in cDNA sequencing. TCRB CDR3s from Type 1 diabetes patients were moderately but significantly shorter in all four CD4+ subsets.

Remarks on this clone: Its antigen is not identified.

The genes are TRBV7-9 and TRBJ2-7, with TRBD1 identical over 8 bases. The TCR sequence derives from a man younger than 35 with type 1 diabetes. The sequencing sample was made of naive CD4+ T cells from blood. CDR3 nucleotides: TGTGCCAGCACCCAACGACAGGGGAGCCACGAGCAGTACTTC. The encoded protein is CASTQRQGSHEQYF.